What follows are 27 T cell receptor beta chains derived from one specimen sequenced in a study of blood T cells in healthy people across ages. Sample-barcoded 5' priming and a J-beta primer mix drove a second PCR of roughly 7 to 11 cycles. MiXCR, run by TCRdb on the 5' RACE reads, gives a single entry per CDR3 protein. The profile shows about 1 million distinct CDR3 sequences, 40% to 50% of them singletons. Sequencing was performed on blood. The receptors stem from a woman aged 55 to 70 in good health.

This clonotype was found a few times. The chain couples TRBV28 to TRBJ2-5; tentative D call: TRBD1 (6 bases). The CDR3 runs 14 residues. The germline CDR1 and CDR2 sequences are MDHEN and SYDVKM. The V gene lost 10 bases and the J gene lost 4 bases, with 19 bases spanning the gap. In DNA form, the CDR3 reads TGTGCCACCTCTAGGGGGTTGGTCCTAGAGACCCAGTACTTC. This translates into CATSRGLVLETQYF.

The CDR3 spells CSVTDQGDYGYTF. The DNA of the CDR3 is TGCAGCGTGACTGACCAAGGGGACTATGGCTACACCTTC. This chain links TRBV29-1 with TRBJ1-2; D is perhaps TRBD1 (5 bases). In germline, CDR1 is SQVTM, CDR2 ANQGSEA. V was cut by 6 bases and J by 3 bases, with 14 bases left in between. The CDR3 runs 13 residues.

This rearrangement joins TRBV28 to TRBJ1-6; TRBD1 matches 7 bases. This CDR3 has 12 residues. V lost 11 bases to trimming and J lost 6 bases; unmatched junction nucleotides: 4. Germline V gene sequence: CDR1 MDHEN, CDR2 SYDVKM. This CDR3 is CAGTAGNSPLHF. CDR3 nucleotides: TGTGCCGGGACAGCGGGTAATTCACCCCTCCACTTT.

The V and J genes are TRBV20-1 and TRBJ2-3; 7 nucleotides agree with TRBD2. This CDR3 has 15 residues. Looked up from germline, CDR1 is DFQATT and CDR2 is SNEGSKA (reference sequence). Trimming cost V 5 bases and J 6 bases; bases outside gene matches: 14. CDR3 loop: CSASLAAVKSDTQYF. CDR3 nucleotides: TGCAGTGCTTCGCTAGCGGCAGTTAAGTCCGATACGCAGTATTTT.

The chain carries TRBV5-1 and TRBJ2-7; 10 nucleotides align to TRBD1. Trimming cost V 2 bases and J 3 bases; bases outside gene matches: 8. The CDR3 length is 16 residues. Germline V gene lookup returns CDR1 SGHRS and CDR2 YFSETQ. CDR3 protein: CASSLQPGQGLYEQYF. The CDR3 DNA sequence: TGCGCCAGCAGCTTACAACCGGGACAGGGGCTCTACGAGCAGTACTTC.

This clonotype was picked up a small number of times. This sequence joins TRBV7-2 and TRBJ1-6; D gene unclear. Germline lookup yields CDR1 SGHTA and CDR2 FQGNSA. The CDR3 is 15 residues long. Trimming stripped 5 bases from V and 5 bases from J, with 13 bases between. CDR3 DNA sequence: TGTGCCAGCAGCCCGCACGGGGTGAATAATTCACCCCTCCACTTT. Its translation: CASSPHGVNNSPLHF.

In this sample, this clonotype turned up a few times. The chain links TRBV6-1 to TRBJ2-4; TRBD2 matches 8 bases. The DNA end favors TRBJ2-5, so the J call may be wrong. The germline gives CDR1 MNHNS, CDR2 SASEGT. The CDR3 is 15 residues long. CDR3 nucleotide sequence: TGTGCCAGCAGTTCCCGACTAGCGCCTACTGAGACCCAGTACTTC. It translates to CASSSRLAPTETQYF.

The genes are TRBV6-5 and TRBJ2-3; 9 bases are shared with TRBD2. This CDR3 contains 16 residues. CDR1 is MNHEY, CDR2 SVGAGI, per germline. V lost 3 bases, J lost 6 bases, and 10 bases stayed unmatched. For the CDR3, the DNA is TGTGCCAGCAGTTATTCATTAGCGGGAGTTCGGGATACGCAGTATTTT. It yields the protein CASSYSLAGVRDTQYF.

This clonotype came up a few times. The chain carries TRBV2 and TRBJ1-5, with 10 bases fitting TRBD1. CDR1 and CDR2 from the germline V gene are SNHLY and FYNNEI. The length of the CDR3 is 14 residues. V was pared by 4 bases and J by 5 bases, with 2 bases of the junction left unmatched. Written as DNA, the CDR3 is TGTGCCAGCAGTGGGGGGACAGGGGATCAGCCCCAGCATTTT. This translates into CASSGGTGDQPQHF. The whole variable domain, filled in from reference TRBV2 and TRBJ1-5, reads EPEVTQTPSHQVTQMGQEVILRCVPISNHLYFYWYRQILGQKVEFLVSFYNNEISEKSEIFDDQFSVERPDGSNFTLKIRSTKLEDSAMYFCASSGGTGDQPQHFGDGTRLSIL.

This chain uses TRBV4-1 with TRBJ2-3, with TRBD1 matching over 7 bases. V dropped 6 bases and J dropped 2; count of bases not matched to a gene: 8. CDR3 length: 15 residues. Germline V gene lookup returns CDR1 MGHRA and CDR2 YSYEKL. The CDR3 reads CASRQGPGNTDTQYF. CDR3 coding DNA: TGCGCCAGCAGACAGGGGCCCGGCAACACAGATACGCAGTATTTT.

The rearrangement uses TRBV2 and TRBJ2-5; D unresolved. The CDR3 contains 11 residues. V lost 10 bases and J lost 4, with 10 bases in between. Germline loops: CDR1 SNHLY, CDR2 FYNNEI. The CDR3 DNA sequence: TGTGCCACCTCAGAGGTAGAGACCCAGTACTTC. This sequence encodes CATSEVETQYF. The full variable domain, its missing parts supplied by reference TRBV2 and TRBJ2-5, is EPEVTQTPSHQVTQMGQEVILRCVPISNHLYFYWYRQILGQKVEFLVSFYNNEISEKSEIFDDQFSVERPDGSNFTLKIRSTKLEDSAMYFCATSEVETQYFGPGTRLLVL.

In this sample, this clonotype turned up a few times. The rearrangement uses TRBV20-1 and TRBJ2-1; 11 bases fit TRBD2. The DNA end favors TRBJ2-7, so the J call may be wrong. CDR3 length: 16 amino acids. CDR1 is DFQATT, CDR2 SNEGSKA, per germline (reference sequence). CDR3 in DNA: TGCAGTGCTAGTCGAACGGGACTAGCGGTAAAAAATGAGCAGTACTTC. This codes for CSASRTGLAVKNEQYF.

This clonotype was recorded at least ten times. This chain connects TRBV29-1 to TRBJ2-4; TRBD1 aligns across 8 bases. This CDR3 has 13 amino acids. The J segment lost 1 base and the V segment lost 4 bases, leaving 0 bases of the junction unmatched. Germline CDR1 SQVTM, CDR2 ANQGSEA. The CDR3 nucleotides read TGCAGCGTTGGGGACAGGGCCAAAAACATTCAGTACTTC. Translation: CSVGDRAKNIQYF.

V usage is TRBV9 and J usage is TRBJ2-1; D is possibly TRBD2 (5 bases). Germline values: CDR1 SGDLS, CDR2 YYNGEE. Trimming shortened V by 3 bases and J by 5 bases, and 12 bases separated the two germline ends. This CDR3 region has 14 residues. The CDR3 region is CASSAAANNNEQFF. The CDR3 DNA is TGTGCCAGCAGCGCAGCGGCGAATAACAATGAGCAGTTCTTC.

The chain combines TRBV5-1 with TRBJ2-5; a possible D gene is TRBD2 (6 bases). The length of the CDR3 is 14 residues. CDR1 SGHRS and CDR2 YFSETQ come from the germline V gene. Trimming shortened V by 3 bases and J by 3 bases, and 12 bases separated the two germline ends. Here the CDR3 DNA reads TGCGCCAGCAGCTGGTCCGGGGGTGAAGAGACCCAGTACTTC. It yields the protein CASSWSGGEETQYF.

This clonotype was counted only a few times. This chain connects TRBV7-9 to TRBJ2-5; TRBD2 aligns across 12 bases. Germline loops: CDR1 SEHNR, CDR2 FQNEAQ (reference sequence). CDR3 length: 16 residues. With V trimmed by 1 base and J by 1 base, 1 base remained unmatched. This CDR3 is CASSLGTSGTQETQYF. In nucleotides, the CDR3 is TGTGCCAGCAGCTTAGGGACTAGCGGGACCCAAGAGACCCAGTACTTC.

This chain connects TRBV11-2 to TRBJ2-2, with D possibly being TRBD1 or TRBD2 (6 bases each). This CDR3 spans 13 amino acids. Trimming cost V 11 bases and J 3 bases, with 13 bases left between them. Germline V gene data show CDR1 as SGHAT and CDR2 as FQNNGV. The CDR3 nucleotides are TGTGCCTACGGAGGGGGATACACCGGGGAGCTGTTTTTT. Protein: CAYGGGYTGELFF.

V is TRBV6-5 and J is TRBJ1-2; 9 nucleotides align to TRBD1. Looked up from germline, CDR1 is MNHEY and CDR2 is SVGAGI. V gave up 5 bases and J gave up 3 bases; unmatched junction bases: 7. The CDR3 is made up of 15 amino acids. CDR3 in amino acids: CASSLGTGLDYGYTF. The CDR3 DNA reads as TGTGCCAGCAGTCTGGGGACAGGGCTGGACTATGGCTACACCTTC.

The gene calls are TRBV9 and TRBJ2-5; 7 positions agree with TRBD2. V was clipped by 0 bases and J by 5 bases; unmatched bases: 10. Germline CDR1 reads SGDLS; CDR2 reads YYNGEE. The CDR3 is 16 residues long. The chain's CDR3 is CASSVVSAGVGETQYF. The CDR3 nucleotides are TGTGCCAGCAGCGTAGTGTCGGCGGGGGTCGGGGAGACCCAGTACTTC.

The gene calls are TRBV20-1 and TRBJ1-5; TRBD1 matches at 9 bases. The CDR3 covers 13 residues. Germline CDR1 and CDR2: DFQATT and SNEGSKA (reference sequence). With V trimmed by 6 bases and J by 7 bases, 7 bases remained unmatched. CDR3 DNA sequence: TGCAGTGCCGCAACAGGGGGCGTACAGCCCCAGCATTTT. This encodes CSAATGGVQPQHF.

This clonotype was observed a handful of times. This chain's CDR3 is CSAWTSYNEQFF. CDR3 coding DNA: TGCAGTGCATGGACTAGTTATAATGAGCAGTTCTTC. The genes are TRBV20-1 and TRBJ2-1; 7 bases align to TRBD2. Unmatched junction bases numbered 6, after V lost 6 bases and J lost 7 bases. The CDR3 contains 12 residues. CDR1 DFQATT and CDR2 SNEGSKA come from the germline V gene (reference sequence).

This clonotype was counted a few times. The rearrangement uses TRBV20-1 and TRBJ2-1; D is tentatively TRBD1 or TRBD2 (5 bases each). V dropped 5 bases and J dropped 5 bases, with 22 bases sitting between them. The germline CDR1 and CDR2 sequences are DFQATT and SNEGSKA (reference sequence). This CDR3 comprises 16 residues. CDR3 residues: CSAPRFGTGSNNEQFF. The DNA for the CDR3 is TGCAGTGCTCCCCGTTTTGGGACGGGATCTAACAATGAGCAGTTCTTC.

This chain connects TRBV19 to TRBJ2-7; 7 bases map to TRBD2. CDR3 length: 16 residues. V was clipped by 6 bases and J by 6 bases; unmatched bases: 17. Per the germline V gene, CDR1 is LNHDA and CDR2 is SQIVND (reference sequence). CDR3 DNA: TGTGCCAGTAGCTATGCCCGCGGCGGGAGTAGGTGCGAGCAGTACTTC. This sequence encodes CASSYARGGSRCEQYF.

CDR3 protein: CASSLKVGLATIEQYF. The CDR3 coding sequence is TGCGCCAGCAGCCTCAAGGTGGGCCTAGCGACTATCGAGCAGTACTTC. The V gene is TRBV4-1, the J gene TRBJ2-7, with a possible D match to TRBD2 (6 bases). There are 16 residues in the CDR3. Germline-derived CDR1 and CDR2 are MGHRA and YSYEKL. V was pared by 4 bases and J by 6 bases, with 22 bases between.

This clonotype was picked up a small number of times. The chain recombines TRBV6-5 with TRBJ2-3; 7 bases agree with TRBD2. Germline V gene data show CDR1 as MNHEY and CDR2 as SVGAGI. The CDR3 has 16 residues. The ends lost 2 bases at V and 2 bases at J; junction bases unmatched: 7. In nucleotides, the CDR3 is TGTGCCAGCAGTTACGAGGCTAGCGGAGCCACAGATACGCAGTATTTT. Amino acid sequence: CASSYEASGATDTQYF.

J is TRBJ1-2 and V is TRBV29-1; 8 nucleotides agree with TRBD1. From germline, CDR1 is SQVTM and CDR2 ANQGSEA. CDR3 length: 12 amino acids. The trim removed 6 bases at V and 8 bases at J, leaving 8 bases unmatched. CDR3 protein: CSVLSGGGGYTF. The CDR3, as DNA: TGCAGCGTACTATCAGGGGGCGGAGGCTACACCTTC.

This clonotype was seen a few times. The chain has TRBV10-3 and TRBJ1-2; 7 bases are a match to TRBD1. Germline values: CDR1 ENHRY, CDR2 SYGVKD. V shed 2 bases, J shed 8 bases, and the junction held 14 bases outside the gene matches. The CDR3 consists of 16 residues. The CDR3 here is CAISEATRGQNNGYTF. CDR3 nucleotide sequence: TGTGCCATCAGTGAGGCCACCCGGGGACAGAATAACGGCTACACCTTC.